The present entry profiles one T cell receptor beta chain with its context. TCRdb's table, derived via immunoSEQ multiplex PCR, lists solely in-frame clones and lacks some. This sample has approximately 75,000 clones, with 84% found just once. These data belong to a study of blood T cell repertoires in COVID-19. V lost 4 bases to trimming and J lost 6 bases, with 13 bases between them. Germline CDR1 is SEHNR and CDR2 is FQNEAQ (reference sequence). The CDR3 is 13 amino acids. The gene calls are TRBV7-9 and TRBJ2-7; D possibly corresponds to TRBD2 (5 bases). The receptor was derived from a woman aged 45-65 years with acute or convalescent COVID-19. Sample: peripheral blood. CDR3 residues: CASSSSTRTEQYF. The DNA of the CDR3 is TGTGCCAGCAGCTCCTCCACTAGGACCGAGCAGTACTTC.